This T cell receptor (beta chain) was recorded in a study of blood T cell repertoires in COVID-19. Study-level information: From the United States, Italy and Spain came samples of acute and convalescent COVID-19. Sources were T cells, B-cell-depleted T cells, or PBMCs; the material itself was cDNA or gDNA.

This clone was counted a few times. In germline, CDR1 is SNHLY, CDR2 FYNNEI. The CDR3 totals 15 residues. The V segment lost 4 bases and the J segment 7 bases; nucleotides outside the gene matches: 4. As originally analysed: Reference gene primer amplification gave nucleated cell count estimates. Data came from immunoSEQ multiplex PCR; TCRdb stores just in-frame clones and leaves some out. The D gene and trimming were derived from the DNA, and the V and J assignments and clone size from that table. The sample lists approximately 85,000 clones, approximately 80% occurring once. The V call is TRBV2, the J call TRBJ2-5; TRBD2 aligns across 15 bases. The sequenced sample was peripheral blood. The source of this sequence is a woman between 65 and 79 years old with active or convalescent COVID-19. In DNA form, the CDR3 reads TGTGCCAGCAGTGGGACTAGCGGGGGGGGAGTGACCCAGTACTTC. Translation gives CASSGTSGGGVTQYF.